The rows below give T cell receptor beta chains drawn from one sample of a study of cytomegalovirus exposure and HLA in healthy donors. The data were produced by immunoSEQ multiplex PCR, yet TCRdb's version contains in-frame clones alone and is incomplete. This sample has 100,000 to 150,000 clones, with 80% to 85% found just once. The material sequenced was PBMCs. The receptors were gathered from a man younger than 35 in good health and CMV-seronegative. Each CDR3 is given with its conserved first and last residue. A D gene is named only where the DNA matches it firmly. Rows may omit the clone size; those that give it use once, few, many or a size class.

j_call clone_size d_call v_call cdr3_nt cdr3_aa
TRBJ2-7 NA NA TRBV7-9 TGTGCCAGCAGCCCAAAGGGGGCCGGAGGGGCCGTCTACGAGCAGTACTTC CASSPKGAGGAVYEQYF
TRBJ2-3 NA NA TRBV6-6 TGTGCCAGCAGGTATCCGAGTTCCCAAGATACGCAGTATTTT CASRYPSSQDTQYF
TRBJ2-4 few NA TRBV2 TGTGCCAGCAGCTATAGACTGACAGATAAAAACATTCAGTACTTC CASSYRLTDKNIQYF
TRBJ2-2 NA NA TRBV29-1 TGCAGCGTTGAGGGCAGGGTTGACACCGGGGAGCTGTTTTTT CSVEGRVDTGELFF
TRBJ2-2 NA TRBD2 TRBV7-9 TGTGCCAGCAGCACCCAGGAATCCGGGACTACACTCCACACCGGGGAGCTGTTTTTT CASSTQESGTTLHTGELFF
TRBJ2-7 once NA TRBV7-2 TGTGCCAGCAGCTTAGGCGCCTACGAGCAGTACTTC CASSLGAYEQYF
TRBJ1-1 NA NA TRBV7-3 TGTGCCAGCAGCTTGAGGGCGAACACTGAAGCTTTCTTT CASSLRANTEAFF
TRBJ1-5 NA TRBD1 TRBV2 TGTGCCAGCAGCCGGACAGGGGGCGATCAGCCCCAGCATTTT CASSRTGGDQPQHF
TRBJ1-6 NA TRBD1 TRBV19 TGTGCCAGTAGCATTTACTTGACAGGGGGGGGGTCACCCCTCCACTTT CASSIYLTGGGSPLHF
TRBJ1-2 NA NA TRBV5-8 TGTGCCAGCAGCTTGGTACGGGGGGGGCGAAAAGGCTACACCTTC CASSLVRGGRKGYTF
TRBJ2-5 NA NA TRBV30 TGTGCCTGGAGGGCACAAGAGACCCAGTACTTC CAWRAQETQYF
TRBJ1-6 NA NA TRBV6-6 TGTGCCAGCACCCGAGACAGCCTCTACAACAATTCACCCCTCCACTTT CASTRDSLYNNSPLHF
TRBJ2-5 NA NA TRBV27 TGTGCCGGAGGACAGGGAGGGTGCGAAGAGACCCAGTACTTC CAGGQGGCEETQYF
TRBJ2-7 NA TRBD2 TRBV4-3 TGCGCCAGCAGCCAAGAATTACAGCGGGGGGGGCACGAGCAGTACTTC CASSQELQRGGHEQYF
TRBJ1-6 NA NA TRBV23-1 TGCGCCGGTAAGTACAGAACCCAGCTCCACTTT CAGKYRTQLHF
TRBJ1-3 NA NA TRBV4-3 TGCGCCAGCCCAGACTCTTTTGGAAACACCATATATTTT CASPDSFGNTIYF
TRBJ2-3 once NA TRBV28 TGTGCCAGCAGTTTATTAACAGATACGCAGTATTTT CASSLLTDTQYF
TRBJ2-1 NA TRBD2 TRBV5-1 TGCGCCAGCAGCTTGGGAGGACTAGGGTACAATGAGCAGTTCTTC CASSLGGLGYNEQFF
TRBJ2-3 NA NA TRBV5-1 TGCGCCAGCAGCGGGGGGTCTCCCACAGATACGCAGTATTTT CASSGGSPTDTQYF
TRBJ2-1 NA NA TRBV5-1 TGCGCCAGCAGCTTCACGCGGAATGAGCAGTTCTTC CASSFTRNEQFF
TRBJ1-2 NA TRBD1 TRBV19 TGTGCCAGTAGTCCTAAACTAGGGGACAGCCATGGCTACACCTTC CASSPKLGDSHGYTF
TRBJ2-3 once NA TRBV10-3 TGTGCCATCAGTAGGACAGGCACAGATACGCAGTATTTT CAISRTGTDTQYF
TRBJ2-7 NA NA TRBV4-3 TGCGCCAGCAGCTCATCGGAGGAGGGGTACGAGCAGTACTTC CASSSSEEGYEQYF